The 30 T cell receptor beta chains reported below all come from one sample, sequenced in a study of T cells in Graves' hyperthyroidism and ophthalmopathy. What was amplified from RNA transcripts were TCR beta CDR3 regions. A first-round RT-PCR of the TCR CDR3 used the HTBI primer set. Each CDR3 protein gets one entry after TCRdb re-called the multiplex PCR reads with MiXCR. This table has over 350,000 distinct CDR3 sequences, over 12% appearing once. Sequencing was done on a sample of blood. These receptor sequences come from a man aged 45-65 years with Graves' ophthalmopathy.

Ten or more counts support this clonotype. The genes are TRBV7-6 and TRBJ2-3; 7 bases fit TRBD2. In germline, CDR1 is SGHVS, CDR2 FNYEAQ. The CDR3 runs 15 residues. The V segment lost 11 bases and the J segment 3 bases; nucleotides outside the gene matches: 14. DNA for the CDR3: TGTGCCGTCGTTGACGAGGGAGGGCCGACAGATACGCAGTATTTT. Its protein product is CAVVDEGGPTDTQYF.

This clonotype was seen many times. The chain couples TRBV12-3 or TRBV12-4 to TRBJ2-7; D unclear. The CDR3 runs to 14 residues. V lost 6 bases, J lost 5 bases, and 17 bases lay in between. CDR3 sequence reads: CASSLYTLGNEQYF. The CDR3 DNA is TGTGCCAGCAGCTTATATACCCTGGGCAACGAGCAGTACTTC.

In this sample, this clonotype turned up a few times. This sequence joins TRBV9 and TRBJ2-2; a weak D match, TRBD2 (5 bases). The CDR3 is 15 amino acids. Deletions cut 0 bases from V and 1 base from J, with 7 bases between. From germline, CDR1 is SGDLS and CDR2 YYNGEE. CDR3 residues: CASSVAGKNTGELFF. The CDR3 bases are TGTGCCAGCAGCGTAGCGGGGAAGAACACCGGGGAGCTGTTTTTT.

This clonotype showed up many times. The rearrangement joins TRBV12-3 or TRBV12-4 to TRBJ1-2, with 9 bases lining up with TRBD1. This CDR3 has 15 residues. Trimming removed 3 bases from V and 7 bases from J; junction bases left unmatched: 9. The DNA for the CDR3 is TGTGCCAGCAGTTTTAGGACAGGGGTTTTAGGTGGCTACACCTTC. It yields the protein CASSFRTGVLGGYTF.

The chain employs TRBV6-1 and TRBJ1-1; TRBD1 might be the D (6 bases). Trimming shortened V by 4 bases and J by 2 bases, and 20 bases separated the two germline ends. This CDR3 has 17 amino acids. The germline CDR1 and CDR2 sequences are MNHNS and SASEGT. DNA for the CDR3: TGTGCCAGCAGTGGCAAGACCGGTGGGGGGCGAAACACTGAAGCTTTCTTT. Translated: CASSGKTGGGRNTEAFF.

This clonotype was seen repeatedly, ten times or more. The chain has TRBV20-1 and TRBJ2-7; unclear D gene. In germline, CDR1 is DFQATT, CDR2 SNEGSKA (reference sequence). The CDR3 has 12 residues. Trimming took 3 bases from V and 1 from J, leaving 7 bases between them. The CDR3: CSASRGSYEQYF. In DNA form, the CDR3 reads TGCAGTGCTAGCAGAGGATCCTACGAGCAGTACTTC.

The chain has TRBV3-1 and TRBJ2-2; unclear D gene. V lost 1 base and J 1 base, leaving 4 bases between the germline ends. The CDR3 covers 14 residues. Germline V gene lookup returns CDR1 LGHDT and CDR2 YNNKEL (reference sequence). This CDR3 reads CASSQARNTGELFF. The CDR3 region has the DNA TGTGCCAGCAGCCAAGCTAGGAACACCGGGGAGCTGTTTTTT.

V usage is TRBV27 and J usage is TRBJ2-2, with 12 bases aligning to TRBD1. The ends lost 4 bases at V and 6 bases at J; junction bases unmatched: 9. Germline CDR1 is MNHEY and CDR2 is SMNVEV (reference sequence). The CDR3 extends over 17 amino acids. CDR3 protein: CASSSSPGQGAAGELFF. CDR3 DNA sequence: TGTGCCAGCAGTTCCAGCCCGGGACAGGGGGCTGCCGGGGAGCTGTTTTTT.

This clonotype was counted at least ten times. The CDR3 nucleotides read TGCAGTGCTATTCCGGTAACCAATGAGCAGTTCTTC. Its translation: CSAIPVTNEQFF. This sequence joins TRBV20-1 and TRBJ2-1; no clear D. In germline, CDR1 is DFQATT, CDR2 SNEGSKA (reference sequence). The V and J ends lost 4 bases and 6 bases respectively, with 10 bases between them. The CDR3 has 12 amino acids.

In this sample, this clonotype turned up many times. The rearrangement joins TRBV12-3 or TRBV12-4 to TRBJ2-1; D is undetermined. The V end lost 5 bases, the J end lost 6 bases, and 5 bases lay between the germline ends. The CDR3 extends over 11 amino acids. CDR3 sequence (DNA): TGTGCCAGCAGTCGAATCAATGAGCAGTTCTTC. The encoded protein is CASSRINEQFF.

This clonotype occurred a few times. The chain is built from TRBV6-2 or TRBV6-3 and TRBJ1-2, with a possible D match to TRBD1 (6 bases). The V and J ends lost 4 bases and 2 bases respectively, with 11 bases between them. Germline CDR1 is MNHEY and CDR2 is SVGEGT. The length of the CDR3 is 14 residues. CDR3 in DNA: TGTGCCAGCAGTTCAGACAGGAGGAACTATGGCTACACCTTC. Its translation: CASSSDRRNYGYTF.

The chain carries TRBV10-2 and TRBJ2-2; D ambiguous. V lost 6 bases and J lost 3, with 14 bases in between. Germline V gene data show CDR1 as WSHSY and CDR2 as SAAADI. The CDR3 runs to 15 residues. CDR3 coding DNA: TGCGCCAGCAGGAGTGGTGGAGTGTACACCGGGGAGCTGTTTTTT. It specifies CASRSGGVYTGELFF.

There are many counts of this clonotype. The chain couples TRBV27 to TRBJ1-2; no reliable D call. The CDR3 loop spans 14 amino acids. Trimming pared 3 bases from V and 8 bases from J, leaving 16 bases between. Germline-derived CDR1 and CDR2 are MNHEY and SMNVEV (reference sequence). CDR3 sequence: CASSLSQPAGGYTF. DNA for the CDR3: TGTGCCAGCAGTTTGAGCCAGCCTGCTGGCGGCTACACCTTC.

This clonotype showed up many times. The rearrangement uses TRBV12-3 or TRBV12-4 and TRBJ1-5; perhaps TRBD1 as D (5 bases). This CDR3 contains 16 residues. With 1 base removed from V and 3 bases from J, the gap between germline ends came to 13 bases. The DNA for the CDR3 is TGTGCCAGCAGTTTAGGAGCGGGGGGAGACAATCAGCCCCAGCATTTT. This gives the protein CASSLGAGGDNQPQHF.

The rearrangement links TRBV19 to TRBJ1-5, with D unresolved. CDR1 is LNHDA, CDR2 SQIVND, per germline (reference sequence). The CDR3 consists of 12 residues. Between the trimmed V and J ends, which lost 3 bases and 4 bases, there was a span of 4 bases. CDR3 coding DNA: TGTGCCAGTAGTATCCCTAATCAGCCCCAGCATTTT. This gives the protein CASSIPNQPQHF.

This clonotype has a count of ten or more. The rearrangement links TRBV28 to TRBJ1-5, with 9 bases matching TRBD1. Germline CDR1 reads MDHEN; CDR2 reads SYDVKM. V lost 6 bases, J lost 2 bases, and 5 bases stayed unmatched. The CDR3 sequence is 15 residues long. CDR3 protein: CASSHRGQGNQPQHF. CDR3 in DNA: TGTGCCAGCAGCCACAGGGGGCAGGGCAATCAGCCCCAGCATTTT.

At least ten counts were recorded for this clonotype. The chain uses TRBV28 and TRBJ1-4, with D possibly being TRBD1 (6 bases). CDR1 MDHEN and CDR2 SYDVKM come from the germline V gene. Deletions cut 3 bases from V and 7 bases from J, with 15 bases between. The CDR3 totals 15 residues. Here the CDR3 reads CASSLIGQLGEKLFF. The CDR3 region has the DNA TGTGCCAGCAGTTTGATAGGACAGTTGGGTGAAAAACTGTTTTTT. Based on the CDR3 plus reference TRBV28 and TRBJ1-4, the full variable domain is DVKVTQSSRYLVKRTGEKVFLECVQDMDHENMFWYRQDPGLGLRLIYFSYDVKMKEKGDIPEGYSVSREKKERFSLILESASTNQTSMYLCASSLIGQLGEKLFFGSGTQLSVL.

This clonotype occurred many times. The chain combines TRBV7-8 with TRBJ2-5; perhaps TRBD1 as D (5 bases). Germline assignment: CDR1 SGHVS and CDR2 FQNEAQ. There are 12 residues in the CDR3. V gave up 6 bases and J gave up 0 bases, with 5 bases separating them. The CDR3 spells CASRDNQETQYF. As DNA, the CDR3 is TGTGCCAGCAGGGACAACCAAGAGACCCAGTACTTC.

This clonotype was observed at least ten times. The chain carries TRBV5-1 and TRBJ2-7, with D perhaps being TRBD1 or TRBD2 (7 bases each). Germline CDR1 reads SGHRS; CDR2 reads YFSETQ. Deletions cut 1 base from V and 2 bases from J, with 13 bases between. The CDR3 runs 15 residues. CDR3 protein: CASSLMPGGAYEQYF. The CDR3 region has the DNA TGCGCCAGCAGCTTGATGCCAGGGGGGGCCTACGAGCAGTACTTC.

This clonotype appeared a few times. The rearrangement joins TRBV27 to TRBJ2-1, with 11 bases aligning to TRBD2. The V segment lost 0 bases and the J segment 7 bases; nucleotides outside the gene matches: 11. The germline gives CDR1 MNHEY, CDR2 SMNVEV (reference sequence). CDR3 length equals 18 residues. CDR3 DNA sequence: TGTGCCAGCAGTTTATCCCCCCGACTAGCGGGAAATCGTAATGAGCAGTTCTTC. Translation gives CASSLSPRLAGNRNEQFF.

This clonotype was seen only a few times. The CDR3: CASSKSGTSSHEQFF. The CDR3 DNA reads TGCGCCAGCAGTAAATCCGGGACTAGCAGTCATGAGCAGTTCTTC. The rearrangement uses TRBV5-1 and TRBJ2-1; TRBD2 matches at 9 bases. J lost 8 bases, V lost 5 bases, and 11 bases had no gene match. The CDR3 is made up of 15 amino acids. CDR1 SGHRS and CDR2 YFSETQ come from the germline V gene.

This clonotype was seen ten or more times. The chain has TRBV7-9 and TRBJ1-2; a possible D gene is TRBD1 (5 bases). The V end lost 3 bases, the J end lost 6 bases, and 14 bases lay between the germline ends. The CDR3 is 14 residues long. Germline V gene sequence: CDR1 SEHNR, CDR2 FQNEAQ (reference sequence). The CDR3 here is CASSFVGGKNGYTF. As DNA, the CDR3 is TGTGCCAGCAGCTTTGTTGGGGGAAAGAATGGCTACACCTTC.

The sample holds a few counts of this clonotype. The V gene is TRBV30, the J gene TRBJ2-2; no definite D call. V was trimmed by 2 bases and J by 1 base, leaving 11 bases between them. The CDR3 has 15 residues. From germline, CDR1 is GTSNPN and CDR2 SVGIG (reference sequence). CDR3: CAWSPYSGNTGELFF. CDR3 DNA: TGTGCCTGGAGTCCCTACAGTGGGAACACCGGGGAGCTGTTTTTT.

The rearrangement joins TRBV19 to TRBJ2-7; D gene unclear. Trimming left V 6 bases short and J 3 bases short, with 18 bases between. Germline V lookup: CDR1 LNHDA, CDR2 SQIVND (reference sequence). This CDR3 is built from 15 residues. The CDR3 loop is CASSQNWDPGYEQYF. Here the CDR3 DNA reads TGTGCCAGTAGCCAGAATTGGGATCCGGGCTACGAGCAGTACTTC. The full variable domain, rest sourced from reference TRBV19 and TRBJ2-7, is DGGITQSPKYLFRKEGQNVTLSCEQNLNHDAMYWYRQDPGQGLRLIYYSQIVNDFQKGDIAEGYSVSREKKESFPLTVTSAQKNPTAFYLCASSQNWDPGYEQYFGPGTRLTVT.

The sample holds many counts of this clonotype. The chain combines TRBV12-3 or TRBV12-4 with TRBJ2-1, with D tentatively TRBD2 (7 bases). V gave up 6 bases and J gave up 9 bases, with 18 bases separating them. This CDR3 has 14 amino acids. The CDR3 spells CASRKQGREGEQFF. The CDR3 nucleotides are TGTGCCAGCAGGAAACAGGGTAGGGAGGGTGAGCAGTTCTTC.

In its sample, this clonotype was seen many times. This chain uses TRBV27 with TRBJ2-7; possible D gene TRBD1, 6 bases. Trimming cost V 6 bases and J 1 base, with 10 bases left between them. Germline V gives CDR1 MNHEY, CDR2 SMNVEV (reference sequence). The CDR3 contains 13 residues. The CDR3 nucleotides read TGTGCCAGCAGCCTAACAGGGTCCTACGAGCAGTACTTC. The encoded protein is CASSLTGSYEQYF.

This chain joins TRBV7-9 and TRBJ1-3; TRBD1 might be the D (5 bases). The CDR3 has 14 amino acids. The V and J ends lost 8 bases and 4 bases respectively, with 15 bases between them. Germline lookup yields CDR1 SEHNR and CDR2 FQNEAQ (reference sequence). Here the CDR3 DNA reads TGTGCCAGCCAGGGAACAGGACCCGGAAACACCATATATTTT. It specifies CASQGTGPGNTIYF.

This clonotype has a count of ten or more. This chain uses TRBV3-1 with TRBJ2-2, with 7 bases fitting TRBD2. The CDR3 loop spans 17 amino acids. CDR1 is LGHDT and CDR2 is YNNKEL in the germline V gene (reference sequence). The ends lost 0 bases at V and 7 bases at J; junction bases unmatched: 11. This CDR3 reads CASSQDLAARFGGELFF. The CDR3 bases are TGTGCCAGCAGCCAAGATCTAGCGGCGAGATTTGGCGGGGAGCTGTTTTTT. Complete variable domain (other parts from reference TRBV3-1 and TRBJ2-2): DTAVSQTPKYLVTQMGNDKSIKCEQNLGHDTMYWYKQDSKKFLKIMFSYNNKELIINETVPNRFSPKSPDKAHLNLHINSLELGDSAVYFCASSQDLAARFGGELFFGEGSRLTVL.

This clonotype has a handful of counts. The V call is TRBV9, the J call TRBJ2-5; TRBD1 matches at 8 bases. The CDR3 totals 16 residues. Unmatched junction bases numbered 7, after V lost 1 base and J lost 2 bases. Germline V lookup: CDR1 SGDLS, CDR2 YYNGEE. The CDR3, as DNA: TGTGCCAGCAGCGTATTCCAGGGGGCCCCTCAAGAGACCCAGTACTTC. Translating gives CASSVFQGAPQETQYF.

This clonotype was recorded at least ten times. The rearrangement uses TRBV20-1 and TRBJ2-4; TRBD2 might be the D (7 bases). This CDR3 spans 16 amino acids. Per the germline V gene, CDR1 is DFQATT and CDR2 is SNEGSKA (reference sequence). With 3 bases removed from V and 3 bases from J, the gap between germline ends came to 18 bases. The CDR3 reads CSASQRGEGSKNIQYF. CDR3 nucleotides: TGCAGTGCTAGTCAGAGGGGGGAGGGTAGCAAAAACATTCAGTACTTC.